Sequencing of this T cell receptor beta chain was carried out in a study of cytomegalovirus exposure and HLA in healthy donors. V gave up 5 bases and J gave up 6 bases; unmatched junction bases: 11. CDR1 is SGHTA and CDR2 is FQGNSA in the germline V gene. There are 16 residues in the CDR3. The PCR employed 60 Vbeta primers together with 13 Jbeta primers. Method: immunoSEQ multiplex PCR; TCRdb's copy keeps in-frame clones and lacks some. This repertoire shows under 200,000 clones, roughly 73% found once; its top ten account for about 7.7%. Broader study findings: Investigators reported some 150 TCR beta chains as tied to cytomegalovirus. A few chains linked to CMV were shown in vitro to be specific for CMV antigens. The authors later linked a missense DCLRE1C variant to TCR beta V- and J-gene trimming.

As regards this clone: What it binds is unknown.

The TCR comes from a woman between 35 and 50 years old in good health and CMV-seropositive. The chain links TRBV7-2 to TRBJ1-1; 11 bases align to TRBD1. Sample: PBMCs. For the CDR3, the DNA is TGTGCCAGCAGCCCTTGGACAGGGGGCGCATCAGCTGAAGCTTTCTTT. It encodes CASSPWTGGASAEAFF.